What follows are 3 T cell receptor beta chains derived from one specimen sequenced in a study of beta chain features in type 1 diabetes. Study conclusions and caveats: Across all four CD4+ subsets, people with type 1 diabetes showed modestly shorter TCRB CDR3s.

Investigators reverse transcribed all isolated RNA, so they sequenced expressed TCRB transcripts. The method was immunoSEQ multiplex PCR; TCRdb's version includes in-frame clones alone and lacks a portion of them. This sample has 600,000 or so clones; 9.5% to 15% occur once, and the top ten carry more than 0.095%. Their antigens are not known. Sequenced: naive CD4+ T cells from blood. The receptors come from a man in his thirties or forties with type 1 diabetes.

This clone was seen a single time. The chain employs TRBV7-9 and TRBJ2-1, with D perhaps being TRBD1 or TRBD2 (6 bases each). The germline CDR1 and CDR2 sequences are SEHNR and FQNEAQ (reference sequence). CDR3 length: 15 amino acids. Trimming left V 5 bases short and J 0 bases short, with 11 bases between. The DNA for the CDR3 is TGTGCCAGCAGCCCCGAGGGGGGCTCCTACAATGAGCAGTTCTTC. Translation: CASSPEGGSYNEQFF. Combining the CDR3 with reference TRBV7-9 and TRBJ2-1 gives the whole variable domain DTGVSQNPRHKITKRGQNVTFRCDPISEHNRLYWYRQTLGQGPEFLTYFQNEAQLEKSRLLSDRFSAERPKGSFSTLEIQRTEQGDSAMYLCASSPEGGSYNEQFFGPGTRLTVL.

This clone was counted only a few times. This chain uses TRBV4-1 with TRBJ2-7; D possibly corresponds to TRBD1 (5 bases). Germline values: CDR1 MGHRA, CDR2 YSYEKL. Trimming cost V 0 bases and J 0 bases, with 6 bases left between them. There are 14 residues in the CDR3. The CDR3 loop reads CASSQEGDSYEQYF. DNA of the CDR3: TGCGCCAGCAGCCAAGAAGGGGACTCCTACGAGCAGTACTTC.

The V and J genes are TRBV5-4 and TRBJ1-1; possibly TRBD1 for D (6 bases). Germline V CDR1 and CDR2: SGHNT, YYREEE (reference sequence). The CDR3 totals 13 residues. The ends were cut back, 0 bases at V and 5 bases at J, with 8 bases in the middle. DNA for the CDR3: TGTGCCAGCAGCTTGGAACAGGGAACTGAAGCTTTCTTT. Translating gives CASSLEQGTEAFF.